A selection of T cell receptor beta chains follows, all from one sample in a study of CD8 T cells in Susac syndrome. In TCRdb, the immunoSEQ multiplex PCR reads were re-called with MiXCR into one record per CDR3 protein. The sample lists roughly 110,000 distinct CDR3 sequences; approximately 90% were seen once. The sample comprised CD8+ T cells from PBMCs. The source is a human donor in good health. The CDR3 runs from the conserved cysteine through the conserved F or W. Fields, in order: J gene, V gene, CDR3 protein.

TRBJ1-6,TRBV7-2,CASSPLRQGSPLHF
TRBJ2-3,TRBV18,CASSSSSTDTQYF
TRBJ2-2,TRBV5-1,CASSLQGPTRGTGELFF
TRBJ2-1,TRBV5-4,CASSLFSGRTGNEQFF
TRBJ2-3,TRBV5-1,CASSHSGQGATDTQYF
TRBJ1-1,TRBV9,CASSPRAVNTEAFF
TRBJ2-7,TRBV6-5,CASRLDRSSYEQYF
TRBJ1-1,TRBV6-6,CASSYTGLGTEAFF
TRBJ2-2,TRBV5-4,CASSLEGSGRTGELFF
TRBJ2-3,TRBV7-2,CASSLTSGSGEDTQYF
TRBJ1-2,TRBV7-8,CASSLAHRDYGYTF
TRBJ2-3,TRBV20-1,CSAYTSGSSLDTQYF
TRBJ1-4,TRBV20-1,CSAQMDGRNEKLFF
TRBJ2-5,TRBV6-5,CASSYRGRGETQYF
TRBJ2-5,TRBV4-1,CASSQENLAAQETQYF
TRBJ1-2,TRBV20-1,CSARDARDRGPGYTF
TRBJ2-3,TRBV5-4,CASSLSAGTTGTDTQYF
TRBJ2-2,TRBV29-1,CSVGGGFTGELFF
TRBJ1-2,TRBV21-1,CASSNPGPQGANYGYTF
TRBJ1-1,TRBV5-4,CASSLVPQPGQGYTEAFF
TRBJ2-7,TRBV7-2,CASSLEGIQGYEQYF
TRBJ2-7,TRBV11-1,CASSFNAGTRYREQYF
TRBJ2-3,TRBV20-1,CSARDSSGTDTQYF
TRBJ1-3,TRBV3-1,CASSQEGQRIYF
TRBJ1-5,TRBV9,CASSASKLRLDQPQHF
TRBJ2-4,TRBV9,CASSAWTGALGGNIQYF
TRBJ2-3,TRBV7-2,CASSPNTDTQYF
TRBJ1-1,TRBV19,CASKSIMNTEAFF
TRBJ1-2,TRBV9,CASSPRGGSSYGYTF
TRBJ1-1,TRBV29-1,CSVEVPKGFTEAFF
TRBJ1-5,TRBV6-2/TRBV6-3,CASVPGQRNQPQHF
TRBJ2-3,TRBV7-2,CASSFGAQASDTQYF
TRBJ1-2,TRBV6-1,CASSEAHRERGGYTF
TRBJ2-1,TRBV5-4,CASSVQAGTTYNEQFF
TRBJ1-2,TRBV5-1,CASTPPGQGGYTF
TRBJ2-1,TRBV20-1,CSAVVGRQFF
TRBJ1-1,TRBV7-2,CASSRDRGIEAFF
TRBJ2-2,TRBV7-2,CASSYGGVGELFF
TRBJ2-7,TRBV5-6,CASSLGIIYEQYF
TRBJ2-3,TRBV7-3,CSSATGLAGVTSTDTQYF
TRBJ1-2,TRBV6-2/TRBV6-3,CASRDYPGQGNGYTF